What follows is one TCR beta chain and its context. These data come from a study of blood T cell repertoires in COVID-19. Study-wide background: Acute-phase and convalescent COVID-19 samples originated in the United States, Italy and Spain. Nucleic acid was either cDNA or gDNA, and it came from T cells, B-cell-depleted T cells, or PBMCs.

In the authors' workflow: From reference gene primer amplification, estimates of nucleated cell counts were derived. Only in-frame clones appear in the TCRdb table, and some are missing; sequencing was by immunoSEQ multiplex PCR. For V, J and clone size, that table is used; D and trimming come from the DNA. The sample has about 130,000 clones; 90% are singletons. Recruited during active infection, patients (from Seattle) were subsequently followed longitudinally. This clonotype originated in a man aged 55 to 70 with COVID-19, enrolled during active disease. Sample: peripheral blood.

CDR3 sequence (DNA): TGTGCCAGCTCACCAGACCCTAGCGGGGTGAATGAGCAGTTCTTC. It yields the protein CASSPDPSGVNEQFF. J is TRBJ2-1 and V is TRBV18; 9 nucleotides line up with TRBD2. CDR1 and CDR2 (germline): KGHSH, LQKENI. Trimming took 2 bases from V and 7 from J; bases not matched to a gene: 6. This CDR3 contains 15 residues.